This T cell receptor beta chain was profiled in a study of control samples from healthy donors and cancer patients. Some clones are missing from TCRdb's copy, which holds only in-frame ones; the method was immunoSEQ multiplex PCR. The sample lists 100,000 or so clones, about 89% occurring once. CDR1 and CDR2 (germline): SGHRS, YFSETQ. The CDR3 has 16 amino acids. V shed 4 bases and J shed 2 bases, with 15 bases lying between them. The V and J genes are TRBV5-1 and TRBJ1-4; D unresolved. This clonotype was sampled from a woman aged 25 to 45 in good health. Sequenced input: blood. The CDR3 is CASSNTPIGTNEKLFF. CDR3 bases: TGCGCCAGCAGCAATACACCCATTGGGACTAATGAAAAACTGTTTTTT.